Shown below are 6 T cell receptor beta chains from a single sample sequenced in a study of blood T cell repertoires in COVID-19. Clones were sequenced by immunoSEQ multiplex PCR, and TCRdb holds only the in-frame ones, with some missing. There are 150,000 to 200,000 clones in the sample; 75% to 80% occur only once, and more than 25% lies in the top ten. The sample comprised peripheral blood. These receptors all come from a woman between 65 and 79 years old with acute or convalescent COVID-19.

The chain combines TRBV7-7 with TRBJ2-3; D may be TRBD2 (7 bases). Germline V gene data show CDR1 as SSHAT and CDR2 as FNYEAQ (reference sequence). Trimming cost V 3 bases and J 5 bases, with 9 bases left between them. This CDR3 spans 13 amino acids. CDR3 in DNA: TGTGCCAGCAGCTTTAGGGGGGGAGATACGCAGTATTTT. It specifies CASSFRGGDTQYF.

V gene TRBV7-9 combines with J gene TRBJ1-2; a weak D match, TRBD1 (6 bases). The CDR3 is 18 amino acids. With 2 bases removed from V and 0 bases from J, the gap between germline ends came to 19 bases. Germline assignment: CDR1 SEHNR and CDR2 FQNEAQ (reference sequence). The CDR3 nucleotides read TGTGCCAGCAGCTTAATTCAGGGGCGCACTGAAGCTAACTATGGCTACACCTTC. This codes for CASSLIQGRTEANYGYTF.

The chain is built from TRBV10-3 and TRBJ2-3; perhaps TRBD2 as D (5 bases). Germline CDR1 reads ENHRY; CDR2 reads SYGVKD. CDR3 length: 14 residues. Between the trimmed V and J ends, which lost 3 bases and 0 bases, there was a span of 7 bases. CDR3 region: CAISERTSTDTQYF. Here the CDR3 DNA reads TGTGCCATCAGTGAACGGACTAGCACAGATACGCAGTATTTT.

This chain connects TRBV5-1 to TRBJ1-1; 11 nucleotides match TRBD1. Germline lookup yields CDR1 SGHRS and CDR2 YFSETQ. This CDR3 region has 14 residues. J gave up 3 bases and V 4 bases, and 2 bases lay outside the gene matches. The CDR3 DNA reads TGCGCCAGCAGCAAGGGACAGGGGGACACTGAAGCTTTCTTT. Translating it yields CASSKGQGDTEAFF.

V and J are TRBV6-5 and TRBJ2-7; maybe TRBD2 (6 bases). Per the germline V gene, CDR1 is MNHEY and CDR2 is SVGAGI. V lost 7 bases, J lost 4 bases, and 11 bases lay in between. CDR3 length: 12 amino acids. CDR3 sequence reads: CASTGVAYEQYF. The CDR3, as DNA: TGTGCCAGCACGGGGGTCGCTTACGAGCAGTACTTC.

The V call is TRBV3-1 (or the pseudogene TRBV3-2), the J call TRBJ2-1, with 11 bases identical to TRBD2. The CDR3 is 15 amino acids. V trimming: 10 bases; J trimming: 5 bases; junction bases outside the gene matches: 10. Germline CDR1 and CDR2: LGHDT and YNNKEL (reference sequence). In nucleotides, the CDR3 is TGTGCCACCCGAAGGGGGACTAGCGGCCACAATGAGCAGTTCTTC. This translates into CATRRGTSGHNEQFF.